This T cell receptor beta chain came from a study of T-cell reconstitution after alpha-beta-depleted transplantation in children. The CDR3 contains 14 residues. Germline assignment: CDR1 SGHRS and CDR2 YFSETQ. Trimming took 1 base from V and 8 from J, leaving 10 bases between them. This clonotype was counted only a few times. Unique molecular identifiers were used in preparing the TCRbeta library. TCRdb re-analysed the PCR reads in MiXCR, keeping a single row per CDR3 protein. The sample consists of 500,000 to 650,000 distinct CDR3 sequences, 10% to 15% of them appearing once. This clonotype was sampled from a male patient younger than 18 who had a stem cell transplant for acute myeloid leukemia, so the T cells may come from the graft donor. The V gene is TRBV5-1, the J gene TRBJ1-6; no clear D gene. The sequencing used PBMCs, mostly from graft donor cells, collected 360 days after TCRalphabeta/CD19-depleted stem cell transplant. CDR3 nucleotide sequence: TGCGCCAGCAGCTTGCACCGCGGTGATTCACCCCTCCACTTT. As protein: CASSLHRGDSPLHF.